These 22 T cell receptor beta chains were sequenced from one sample in a study of T cell changes during pregnancy in multiple sclerosis. Only in-frame clones appear in the TCRdb table, and some are missing; sequencing was by immunoSEQ multiplex PCR. The profile shows about 100,000 clones, approximately 92% of them singletons. Sequencing was performed on peripheral blood, taken after pregnancy. The receptor set was obtained from a female donor with multiple sclerosis, enrolled in a pregnancy study.

The gene calls are TRBV5-1 and TRBJ2-2, with TRBD2 matching over 11 bases. Losses at the gene ends were 7 bases for V and 4 bases for J; bases not matched to a gene: 9. In germline, CDR1 is SGHRS, CDR2 YFSETQ. The CDR3 runs 16 residues. The CDR3 reads CASESSGRPGTGELFF. As DNA, the CDR3 is TGCGCCAGCGAATCTAGCGGGAGGCCGGGCACCGGGGAGCTGTTTTTT.

V is TRBV18 and J is TRBJ1-1; D remains ambiguous. The germline V gene has CDR1 KGHSH and CDR2 LQKENI. This CDR3 region has 13 residues. V lost 2 bases and J 8 bases, leaving 12 bases between the germline ends. The CDR3 DNA follows: TGTGCCAGCTCACCAAATAGGAACAGCGAAGCTTTCTTT. Its translation is CASSPNRNSEAFF. The full variable domain, completed using reference TRBV18 and TRBJ1-1, is NAGVMQNPRHLVRRRGQEARLRCSPMKGHSHVYWYRQLPEEGLKFMVYLQKENIIDESGMPKERFSAEFPKEGPSILRIQQVVRGDSAAYFCASSPNRNSEAFFGQGTRLTVV.

V usage is TRBV6-1 and J usage is TRBJ2-7; unclear D gene. Germline V gives CDR1 MNHNS, CDR2 SASEGT. The CDR3 sequence is 11 residues long. Between the trimmed V and J ends, which lost 3 bases and 2 bases, there was a span of 2 bases. In nucleotides, the CDR3 is TGTGCCAGCAGTGATACCTACGAGCAGTACTTC. This encodes CASSDTYEQYF.

The rearrangement uses TRBV15 and TRBJ2-7; a weak D match, TRBD1 (6 bases). Germline CDR1 and CDR2: LNHNV and YYDKDF (reference sequence). V was pared by 0 bases and J by 3 bases, with 15 bases between. The CDR3 has 16 amino acids. CDR3 sequence (DNA): TGTGCCACCAGCAGAGAGAACCGGGACATAGACTACGAGCAGTACTTC. It translates to CATSRENRDIDYEQYF.

Written as DNA, the CDR3 is TGTGCCTGGAGCCCAGGACAGGGTTATCAGCCCCAGCATTTT. This gives the protein CAWSPGQGYQPQHF. V usage is TRBV30 and J usage is TRBJ1-5; TRBD1 aligns across 8 bases. This CDR3 contains 14 residues. Germline lookup yields CDR1 GTSNPN and CDR2 SVGIG (reference sequence). Germline trimming cut 3 bases from V and 5 bases from J; bases unmatched to any gene: 6.

In DNA, the CDR3 is TGTGCCACCTCGGACTGGCGAGAGACCCAGTACTTC. It yields the protein CATSDWRETQYF. The chain links TRBV27 to TRBJ2-5; TRBD2 might be the D (5 bases). This CDR3 is 12 amino acids long. Trimming stripped 10 bases from V and 4 bases from J, with 13 bases between. Germline V CDR1 and CDR2: MNHEY, SMNVEV (reference sequence).

This rearrangement joins TRBV4-3 to TRBJ1-2; 7 bases match TRBD1. Trimming at V came to 0 bases and at J to 5 bases, leaving 15 bases not matched to a gene. CDR1 and CDR2 from the germline V gene are LGHNA and YSLEER. This CDR3 contains 18 residues. The CDR3 DNA follows: TGCGCCAGCAGCCAAGACCCTTCTCCGCGACAGGGTACTTATGGCTACACCTTC. Residues: CASSQDPSPRQGTYGYTF.

The rearrangement joins TRBV9 to TRBJ2-1; D may be TRBD2 (5 bases). Germline V gene sequence: CDR1 SGDLS, CDR2 YYNGEE. This CDR3 comprises 14 residues. The ends were cut back, 6 bases at V and 1 base at J, with 11 bases in the middle. DNA for the CDR3: TGTGCCAGCAAGGGCGGGCCTTCCTACAATGAGCAGTTCTTC. Translated: CASKGGPSYNEQFF. Full variable domain (remainder filled in from reference TRBV9 and TRBJ2-1): DSGVTQTPKHLITATGQRVTLRCSPRSGDLSVYWYQQSLDQGLQFLIQYYNGEERAKGNILERFSAQQFPDLHSELNLSSLELGDSALYFCASKGGPSYNEQFFGPGTRLTVL.

The table lists this clone with a count of one. V usage is TRBV5-1 and J usage is TRBJ2-2; D is ambiguous. Looked up from germline, CDR1 is SGHRS and CDR2 is YFSETQ. The CDR3 covers 13 residues. Trimming left V 3 bases short and J 1 base short, with 4 bases between. DNA of the CDR3: TGCGCCAGCAGCTCAGGGAACACCGGGGAGCTGTTTTTT. Its protein is CASSSGNTGELFF.

V usage is TRBV5-1 and J usage is TRBJ1-5; possible D gene TRBD1, 6 bases. V lost 1 base and J lost 0, with 8 bases in between. CDR1 SGHRS and CDR2 YFSETQ come from the germline V gene. CDR3 length: 15 residues. CDR3 amino acids: CASSLQGNSNQPQHF. The CDR3 DNA reads as TGCGCCAGCAGCTTGCAGGGGAATAGCAATCAGCCCCAGCATTTT.

CDR3 sequence reads: CAWSGTRISLNNEQFF. The CDR3 nucleotides are TGTGCCTGGAGTGGAACTAGGATAAGCCTAAACAATGAGCAGTTCTTC. The V and J genes are TRBV30 and TRBJ2-1, with D perhaps matching TRBD2 (5 bases). V lost 1 base to trimming and J lost 5 bases, with 18 bases between them. The CDR3 totals 16 residues. The germline V gene has CDR1 GTSNPN and CDR2 SVGIG (reference sequence).

This chain connects TRBV19 to TRBJ2-1, with unresolved D. Per germline, CDR1 LNHDA and CDR2 SQIVND (reference sequence). The CDR3 runs to 14 residues. V was cut by 1 base and J by 7 bases, with 11 bases left in between. CDR3 amino acids: CASSIGRVGNEQFF. The CDR3 coding sequence is TGTGCCAGTAGTATAGGACGGGTCGGGAATGAGCAGTTCTTC.

The CDR3 region is CASSYAAGGYEQYF. The DNA for the CDR3 is TGTGCCAGCAGTTATGCGGCAGGGGGTTACGAGCAGTACTTC. The chain couples TRBV27 to TRBJ2-7; 7 bases fit TRBD1. The CDR3 extends over 14 amino acids. Germline V gene sequence: CDR1 MNHEY, CDR2 SMNVEV (reference sequence). With V trimmed by 4 bases and J by 4 bases, 7 bases remained unmatched.

The chain employs TRBV9 and TRBJ2-1; the D is unclear. The V end lost 0 bases, the J end lost 6 bases, and 19 bases lay between the germline ends. Germline V gives CDR1 SGDLS, CDR2 YYNGEE. This CDR3 is built from 17 residues. The DNA of the CDR3 is TGTGCCAGCAGCGTAGCTTCGGGTCGTGGTTTTTTCAATGAGCAGTTCTTC. Translating gives CASSVASGRGFFNEQFF.

The chain joins TRBV28 to TRBJ2-7, with 7 nucleotides matching TRBD1. CDR3 length: 14 residues. Looked up from germline, CDR1 is MDHEN and CDR2 is SYDVKM. Unmatched junction bases numbered 5, after V lost 6 bases and J lost 0 bases. The CDR3 is CASRRQGRSYEQYF. CDR3 DNA sequence: TGTGCCAGCAGAAGACAGGGCCGCTCCTACGAGCAGTACTTC.

The CDR3 DNA reads TGCAGCGTTGAACAGGGGGCTGGAGACGAGCAGTACTTC. It is translated as CSVEQGAGDEQYF. The J gene is TRBJ2-7, the V gene TRBV29-1; TRBD1 matches at 8 bases. The V and J ends lost 2 bases and 5 bases, in that order; junction bases with no gene match: 5. CDR3 length: 13 amino acids. CDR1 and CDR2 from the germline V gene are SQVTM and ANQGSEA.

The chain links TRBV10-2 to TRBJ2-7; the match to TRBD2 covers 13 bases. V lost 0 bases, J lost 2 bases, and 13 bases stayed unmatched. The length of the CDR3 is 20 residues. The V gene's germline CDR1 is WSHSY and CDR2 SAAADI. The CDR3 DNA is TGCGCCAGCAGTGAGTCGCGGGGACTAGCGGGGCCTTACTCTCCCTACGAGCAGTACTTC. Protein product: CASSESRGLAGPYSPYEQYF.

The rearrangement joins TRBV5-6 to TRBJ1-5, with 7 bases lining up with TRBD1. The J segment lost 1 base and the V segment lost 2 bases, leaving 0 bases of the junction unmatched. The CDR3 is 14 amino acids. Per germline, CDR1 SGHDT and CDR2 YYEEEE. CDR3 bases: TGTGCCAGCAGCTTACAGGGGAGCAATCAGCCCCAGCATTTT. This translates into CASSLQGSNQPQHF.

The J gene is TRBJ1-1, the V gene TRBV6-5; 8 positions agree with TRBD1. J gave up 4 bases and V 6 bases, and 4 bases lay outside the gene matches. The CDR3 spans 13 residues. Germline assignment: CDR1 MNHEY and CDR2 SVGAGI. In nucleotides, the CDR3 is TGTGCCAGCAGCCGTACAGGGGGCACTGAAGCTTTCTTT. This sequence encodes CASSRTGGTEAFF.

This chain connects TRBV15 to TRBJ2-7, with 7 positions matching TRBD2. The germline gives CDR1 LNHNV, CDR2 YYDKDF (reference sequence). Unmatched junction bases numbered 13, after V lost 4 bases and J lost 4 bases. The CDR3 is 16 amino acids. CDR3 loop: CATSTTGGAKFYEQYF. The DNA of the CDR3 is TGTGCCACCAGCACAACGGGGGGAGCGAAATTTTACGAGCAGTACTTC.

CDR3 nucleotide sequence: TGCGCCAGCAGATTACCACAGGGGCACGAGCAGTACTTC. Encoded protein: CASRLPQGHEQYF. The V and J genes are TRBV5-1 and TRBJ2-7; 7 nucleotides line up with TRBD1. The CDR3 contains 13 residues. The junction had 7 bases not matched to a gene; V was cut back by 5 bases and J by 5 bases. CDR1 and CDR2 (germline): SGHRS, YFSETQ. The full variable domain, rest sourced from reference TRBV5-1 and TRBJ2-7, is KAGVTQTPRYLIKTRGQQVTLSCSPISGHRSVSWYQQTPGQGLQFLFEYFSETQRNKGNFPGRFSGRQFSNSRSEMNVSTLELGDSALYLCASRLPQGHEQYFGPGTRLTVT.

The rearrangement links TRBV6-5 to TRBJ2-3; D is perhaps TRBD1 (5 bases). The CDR3 covers 15 residues. Per the germline V gene, CDR1 is MNHEY and CDR2 is SVGAGI. V lost 4 bases to trimming and J lost 0 bases, with 11 bases between them. CDR3 region: CASSFQGSSTDTQYF. The CDR3 region has the DNA TGTGCCAGCAGTTTCCAGGGTTCTAGCACAGATACGCAGTATTTT.